This TCR beta chain derives from a study of T cells after yellow fever vaccination. Study as a whole: Each low-cell-number fraction was prepared by means of SMART-Seq v4 Ultra Low Input.

Template switching by 5'RACE produced TCR cDNA, adding a universal primer site and UMIs. Using its own MiXCR run on the 5' RACE reads, TCRdb lists one record per CDR3 protein. In the table there are tens of thousands of distinct CDR3 sequences, 6% to 8% of which are singletons. Trimming left V 1 base short and J 4 bases short, with 9 bases between. The CDR3 extends over 14 amino acids. Germline V CDR1 and CDR2: LGHDT, YNNKEL (reference sequence). The material was CD8+ T cells sorted from PBMCs, obtained less than 18 days after the first yellow fever vaccination. This sequence joins TRBV3-1 and TRBJ2-3; D tentatively fits TRBD1 or TRBD2 (5 bases each). The TCR comes from a man aged 18 to 29 who received the YFV17D yellow fever vaccine. CDR3: CASSQGRGADTQYF. The CDR3 DNA reads TGTGCCAGCAGCCAAGGACGAGGGGCAGATACGCAGTATTTT.